The source of this T cell receptor (beta chain) is a study of T cell repertoires in cytomegalovirus infection. On this clonotype: Antigen specificity is unknown.

TCRdb ran MiXCR on the reads and lists one entry per CDR3 protein. In the table there are hundreds of thousands of distinct CDR3 sequences, about 33% of which are singletons. Germline V gene sequence: CDR1 DFQATT, CDR2 SNEGSKA (reference sequence). The CDR3 runs to 14 residues. Unmatched junction bases numbered 3, after V lost 1 base and J lost 6 bases. V gene TRBV20-1 combines with J gene TRBJ1-5; TRBD1 matches 10 bases. The TCR originated in a human donor in good health (CMV status not recorded). Some clones in this sample may be carry-over from other donors' samples. This specimen was cultured CD8+ T cells from PBMCs, taken from culture after CMV antigen stimulation. The CDR3 DNA reads TGCAGTGCTAGAGCCGACAGGGGGCTTCAGCCCCAGCATTTT. Translating gives CSARADRGLQPQHF.